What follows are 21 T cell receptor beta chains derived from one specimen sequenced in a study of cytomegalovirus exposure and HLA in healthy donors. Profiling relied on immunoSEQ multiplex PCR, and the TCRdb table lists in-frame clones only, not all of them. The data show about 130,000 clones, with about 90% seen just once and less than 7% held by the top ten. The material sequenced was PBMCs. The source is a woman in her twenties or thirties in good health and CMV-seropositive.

This CDR3 reads CASSQVVSGGETDTQYF. CDR3 sequence (DNA): TGTGCCAGCAGCCAAGTAGTTAGCGGGGGGGAAACAGATACGCAGTATTTT. V gene TRBV4-2 combines with J gene TRBJ2-3, with 11 bases lining up with TRBD2. The CDR3 runs 17 residues. The junction had 6 bases not matched to a gene; V was cut back by 1 base and J by 3 bases. Germline CDR1 reads LGHNA; CDR2 reads YNFKEQ.

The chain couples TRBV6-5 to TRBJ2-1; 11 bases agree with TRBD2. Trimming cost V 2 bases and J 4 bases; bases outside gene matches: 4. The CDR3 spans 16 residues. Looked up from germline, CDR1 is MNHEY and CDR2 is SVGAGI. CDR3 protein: CASSYLSGGGYNEQFF. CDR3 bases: TGTGCCAGCAGTTACCTTAGCGGGGGGGGGTACAATGAGCAGTTCTTC.

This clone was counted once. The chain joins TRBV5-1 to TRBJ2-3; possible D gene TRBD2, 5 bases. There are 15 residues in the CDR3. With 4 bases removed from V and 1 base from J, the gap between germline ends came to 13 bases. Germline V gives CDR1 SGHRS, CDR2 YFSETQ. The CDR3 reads CASSGRLSGTDTQYF. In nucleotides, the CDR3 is TGCGCCAGCAGCGGGAGACTGTCCGGCACAGATACGCAGTATTTT.

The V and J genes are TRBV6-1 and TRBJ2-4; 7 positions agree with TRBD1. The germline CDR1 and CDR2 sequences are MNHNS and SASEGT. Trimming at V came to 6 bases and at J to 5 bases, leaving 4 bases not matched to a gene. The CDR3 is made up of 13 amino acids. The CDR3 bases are TGTGCCAGCAGCCCGGGACAGCAAAACATTCAGTACTTC. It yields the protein CASSPGQQNIQYF.

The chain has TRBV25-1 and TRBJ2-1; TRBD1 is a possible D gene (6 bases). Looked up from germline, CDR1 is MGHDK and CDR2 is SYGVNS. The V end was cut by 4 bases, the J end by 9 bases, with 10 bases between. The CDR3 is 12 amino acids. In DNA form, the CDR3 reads TGTGCCAGCAGTGGACAGGCCGGTGAGCAGTTCTTC. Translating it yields CASSGQAGEQFF.

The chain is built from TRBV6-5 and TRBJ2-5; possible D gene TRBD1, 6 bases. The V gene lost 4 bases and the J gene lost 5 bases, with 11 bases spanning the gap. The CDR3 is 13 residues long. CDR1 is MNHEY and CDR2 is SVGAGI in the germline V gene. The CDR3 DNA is TGTGCCAGCAGTTCTACAGGGTGGGAGACCCAGTACTTC. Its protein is CASSSTGWETQYF.

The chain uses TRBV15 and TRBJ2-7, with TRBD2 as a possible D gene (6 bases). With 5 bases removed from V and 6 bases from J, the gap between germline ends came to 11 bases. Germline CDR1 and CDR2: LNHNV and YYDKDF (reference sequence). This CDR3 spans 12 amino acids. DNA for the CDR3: TGTGCCACCAGCCTACGGGGAGGCGAGCAGTACTTC. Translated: CATSLRGGEQYF.

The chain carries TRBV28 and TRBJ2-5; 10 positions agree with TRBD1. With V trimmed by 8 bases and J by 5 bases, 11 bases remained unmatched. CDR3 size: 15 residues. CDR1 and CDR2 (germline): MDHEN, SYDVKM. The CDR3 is CASSLRDRGRETQYF. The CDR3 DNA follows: TGTGCCAGCTCCCTCCGCGACAGGGGGCGGGAGACCCAGTACTTC.

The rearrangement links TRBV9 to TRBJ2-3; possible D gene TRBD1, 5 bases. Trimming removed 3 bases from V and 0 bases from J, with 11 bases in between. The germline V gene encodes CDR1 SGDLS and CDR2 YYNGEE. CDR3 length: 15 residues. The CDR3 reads CASSALQGSTDTQYF. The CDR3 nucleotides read TGTGCCAGCAGCGCCCTCCAGGGTAGCACAGATACGCAGTATTTT.

CDR3 in DNA: TGTGCCAGCTCACCACAGGGGGCGCTTTACAATGAGCAGTTCTTC. The encoded protein is CASSPQGALYNEQFF. J is TRBJ2-1 and V is TRBV18, with 7 bases fitting TRBD1. The CDR3 sequence is 15 residues long. The trim removed 1 base at V and 4 bases at J, leaving 4 bases unmatched. Germline V CDR1 and CDR2: KGHSH, LQKENI.

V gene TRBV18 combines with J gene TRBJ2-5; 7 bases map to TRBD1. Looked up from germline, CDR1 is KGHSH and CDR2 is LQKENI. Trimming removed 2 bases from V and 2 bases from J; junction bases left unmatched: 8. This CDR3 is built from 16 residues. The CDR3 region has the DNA TGTGCCAGCTCACCAAACCAAGGGGGACAGCAAGAGACCCAGTACTTC. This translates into CASSPNQGGQQETQYF.

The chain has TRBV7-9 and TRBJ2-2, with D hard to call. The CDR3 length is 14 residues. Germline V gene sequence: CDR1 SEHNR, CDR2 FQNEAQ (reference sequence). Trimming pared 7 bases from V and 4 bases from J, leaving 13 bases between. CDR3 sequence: CASTRVLPTGELFF. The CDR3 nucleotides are TGTGCCAGCACCCGGGTCCTACCCACCGGGGAGCTGTTTTTT.

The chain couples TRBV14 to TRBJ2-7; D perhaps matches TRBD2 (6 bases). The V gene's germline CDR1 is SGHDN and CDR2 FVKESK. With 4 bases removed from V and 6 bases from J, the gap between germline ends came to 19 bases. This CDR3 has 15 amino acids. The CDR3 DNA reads TGTGCCAGCAGCCCTACATGGGACTTGACCGGCGAGCAGTACTTC. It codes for CASSPTWDLTGEQYF.

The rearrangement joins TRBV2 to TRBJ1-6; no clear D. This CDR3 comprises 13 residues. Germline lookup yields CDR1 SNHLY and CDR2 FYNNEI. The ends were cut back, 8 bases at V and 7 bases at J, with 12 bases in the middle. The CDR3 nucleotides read TGTGCCAGCCATGGACTGGAAAATTCACCCCTCCACTTT. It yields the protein CASHGLENSPLHF.

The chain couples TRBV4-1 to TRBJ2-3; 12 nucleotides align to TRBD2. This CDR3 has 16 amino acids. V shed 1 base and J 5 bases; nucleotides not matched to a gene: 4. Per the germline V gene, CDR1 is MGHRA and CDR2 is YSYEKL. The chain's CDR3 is CASSQALAGGQDTQYF. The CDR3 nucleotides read TGCGCCAGCAGCCAAGCCCTAGCGGGGGGGCAAGATACGCAGTATTTT.

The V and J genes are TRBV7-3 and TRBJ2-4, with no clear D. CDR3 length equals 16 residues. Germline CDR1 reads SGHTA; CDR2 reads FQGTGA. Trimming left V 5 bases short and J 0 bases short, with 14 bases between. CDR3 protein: CASSPGPGTAKNIQYF. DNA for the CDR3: TGTGCCAGCAGCCCTGGGCCAGGCACAGCCAAAAACATTCAGTACTTC.

The CDR3, as DNA: TGTGCCAGCAGCAGGGACAGCCGCGGCGAGCAGTACTTC. The encoded protein is CASSRDSRGEQYF. The chain links TRBV21-1 to TRBJ2-7; the tabulated D call, TRBD1, remains unverified against the DNA. TRBV21-1 is deemed a pseudogene. There are 13 residues in the CDR3.

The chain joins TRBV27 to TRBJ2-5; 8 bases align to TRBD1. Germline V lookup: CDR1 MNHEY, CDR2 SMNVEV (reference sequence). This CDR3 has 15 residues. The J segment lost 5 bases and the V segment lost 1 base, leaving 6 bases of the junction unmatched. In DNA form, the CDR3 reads TGTGCCAGCAGTTTATGGGCAGGGGGCCGGGAGACCCAGTACTTC. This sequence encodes CASSLWAGGRETQYF.

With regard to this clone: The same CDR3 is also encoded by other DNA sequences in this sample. As DNA, the CDR3 is TGTGCCAGCAGTCTTGGCCGAAATGAGCAGTTCTTC. It codes for CASSLGRNEQFF. The V call is TRBV28, the J call TRBJ2-1; no clear D gene. CDR1 and CDR2 from the germline V gene are MDHEN and SYDVKM. This CDR3 comprises 12 residues. V lost 5 bases, J lost 7 bases, and 9 bases lay in between.

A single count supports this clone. CDR3 loop: CASSRDREALEQYF. CDR3 nucleotide sequence: TGTGCCAGCAGCAGGGACAGGGAGGCTCTCGAGCAGTACTTC. The chain recombines TRBV6-1 with TRBJ2-7; 9 bases are a match to TRBD1. The CDR3 covers 14 residues. The trim removed 6 bases at V and 6 bases at J, leaving 9 bases unmatched. Per the germline V gene, CDR1 is MNHNS and CDR2 is SASEGT.

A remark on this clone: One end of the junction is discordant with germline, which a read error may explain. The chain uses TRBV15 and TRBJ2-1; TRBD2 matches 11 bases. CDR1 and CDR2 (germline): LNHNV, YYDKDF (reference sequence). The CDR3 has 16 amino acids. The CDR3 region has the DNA TGTGCCACCAACAGACCGACTAGCGGGGTTTACAATGAGCAGTTCTTC. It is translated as CATNRPTSGVYNEQFF.